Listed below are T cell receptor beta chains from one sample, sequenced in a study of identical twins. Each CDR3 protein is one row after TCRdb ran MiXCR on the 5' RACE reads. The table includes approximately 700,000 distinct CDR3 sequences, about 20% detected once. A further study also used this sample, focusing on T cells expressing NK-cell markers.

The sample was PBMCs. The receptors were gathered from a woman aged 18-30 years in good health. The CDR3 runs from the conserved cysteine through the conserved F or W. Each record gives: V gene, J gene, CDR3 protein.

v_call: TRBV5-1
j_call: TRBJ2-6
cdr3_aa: CASAGAEDSGANVLTF

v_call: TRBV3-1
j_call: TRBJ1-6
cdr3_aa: CASSQVTDRDSPLHF

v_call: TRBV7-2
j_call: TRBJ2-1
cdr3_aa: CASIKDLSGNNEQFF

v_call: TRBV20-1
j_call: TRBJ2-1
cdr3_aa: CSAATGLAQFQFF

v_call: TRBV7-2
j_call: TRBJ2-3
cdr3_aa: CANPGAPPTDTQYF

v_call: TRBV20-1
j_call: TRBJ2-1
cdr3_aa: CSARGDRARGGQFF

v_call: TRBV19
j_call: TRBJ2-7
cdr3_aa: CASSMGSSYEQYF

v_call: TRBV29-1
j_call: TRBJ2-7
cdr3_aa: CSVKRAGDSAYEQYF

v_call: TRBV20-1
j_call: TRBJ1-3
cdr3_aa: CSAKRGEGNTIYF

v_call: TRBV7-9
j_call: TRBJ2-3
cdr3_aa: CASSRTGFTADTQYF

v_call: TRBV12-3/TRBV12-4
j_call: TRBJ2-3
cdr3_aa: CASLLGGEVDTQYF

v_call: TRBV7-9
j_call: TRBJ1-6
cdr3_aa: CASSLRAGGGSPLHF

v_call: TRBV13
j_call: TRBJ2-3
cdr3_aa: CASSLYTGDTQYF

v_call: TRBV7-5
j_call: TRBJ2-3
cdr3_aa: CISVSEAQAASTDTQYF

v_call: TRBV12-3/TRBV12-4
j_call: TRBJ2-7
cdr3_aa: CASRPFGGRYEQYF

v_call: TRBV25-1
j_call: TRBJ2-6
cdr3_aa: CASSPSGAISGANVLTF

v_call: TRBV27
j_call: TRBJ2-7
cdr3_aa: CASSPRGDRTSDEQYF

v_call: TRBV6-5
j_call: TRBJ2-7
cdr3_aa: CASTSRENLGEQYF

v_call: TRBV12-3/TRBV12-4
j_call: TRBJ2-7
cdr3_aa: CASSFARTGGEQYF

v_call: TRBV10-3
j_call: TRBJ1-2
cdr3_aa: CAISDKGGDYGYTF

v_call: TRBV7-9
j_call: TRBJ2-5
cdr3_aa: CASSITSGGETQYF

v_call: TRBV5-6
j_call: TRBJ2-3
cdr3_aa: CARGPGLGGVVTQYF

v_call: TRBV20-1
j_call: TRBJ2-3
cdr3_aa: CSARLAGGINTQYF

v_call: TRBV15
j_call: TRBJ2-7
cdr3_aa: CATSINVEGEYF

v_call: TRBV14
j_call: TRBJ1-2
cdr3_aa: CASSQDERRYTF

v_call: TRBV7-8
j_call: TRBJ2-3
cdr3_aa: CASSQNGWSAQYF

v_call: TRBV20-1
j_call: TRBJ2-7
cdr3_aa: CSAVRNSYEQYF

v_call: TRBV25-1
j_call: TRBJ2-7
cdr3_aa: CASASVYEQYF

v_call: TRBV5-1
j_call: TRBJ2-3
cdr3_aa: CASSGGDTDTQYF

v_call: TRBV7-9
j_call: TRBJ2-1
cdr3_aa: CASSSPPRGASYNEQFF

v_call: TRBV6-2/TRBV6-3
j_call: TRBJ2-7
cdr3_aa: CASSHSPPGGSYEQYF

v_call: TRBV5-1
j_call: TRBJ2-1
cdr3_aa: CASAIGASSYNEQFF

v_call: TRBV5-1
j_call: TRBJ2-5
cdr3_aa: CASSFDGAQYF

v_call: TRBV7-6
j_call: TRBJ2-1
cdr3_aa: CASRPGTSVYNEQFF

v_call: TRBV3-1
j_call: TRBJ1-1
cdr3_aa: CASSHPGWGTEAFF

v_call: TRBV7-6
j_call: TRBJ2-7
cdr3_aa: CASSPRGITYEQYF

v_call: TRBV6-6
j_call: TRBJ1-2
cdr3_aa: CASRTGLQGGYTF

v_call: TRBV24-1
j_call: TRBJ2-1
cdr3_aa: CATSDRTSGRDEQFF

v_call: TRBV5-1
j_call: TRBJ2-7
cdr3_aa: CASSLALAAYEQYF

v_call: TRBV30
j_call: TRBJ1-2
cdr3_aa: CAWGEGQARYGYTF

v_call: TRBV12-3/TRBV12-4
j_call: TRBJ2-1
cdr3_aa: CASSLRAYEQFF

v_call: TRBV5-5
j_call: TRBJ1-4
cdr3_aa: CASSPGTNEKLFF

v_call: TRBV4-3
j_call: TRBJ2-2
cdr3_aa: CASSQVEFKTGELFF

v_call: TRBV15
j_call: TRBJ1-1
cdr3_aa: CATSRVQGTEAFF

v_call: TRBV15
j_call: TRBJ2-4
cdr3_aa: CATSRDVQNIQYF

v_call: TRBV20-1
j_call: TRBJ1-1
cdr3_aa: CSAIDLWNTEAFF

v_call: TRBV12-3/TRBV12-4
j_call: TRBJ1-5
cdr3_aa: CASSRRWQPQHF

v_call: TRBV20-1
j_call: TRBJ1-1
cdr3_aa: CSARDARGRNTEAFF

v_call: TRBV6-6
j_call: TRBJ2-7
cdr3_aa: CASTQTPGLAGVF

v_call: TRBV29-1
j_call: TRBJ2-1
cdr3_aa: CSVGPSGRLYNEQFF